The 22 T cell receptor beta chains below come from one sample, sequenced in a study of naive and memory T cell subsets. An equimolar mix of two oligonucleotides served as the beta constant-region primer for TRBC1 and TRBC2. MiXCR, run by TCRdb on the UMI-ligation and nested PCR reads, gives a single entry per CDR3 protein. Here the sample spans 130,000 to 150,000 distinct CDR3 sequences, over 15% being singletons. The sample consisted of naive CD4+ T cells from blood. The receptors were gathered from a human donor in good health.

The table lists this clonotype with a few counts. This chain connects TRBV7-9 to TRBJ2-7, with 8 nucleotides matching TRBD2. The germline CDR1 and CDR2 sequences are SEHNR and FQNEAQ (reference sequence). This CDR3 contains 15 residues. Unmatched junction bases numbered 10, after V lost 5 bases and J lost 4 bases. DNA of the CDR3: TGTGCCAGCAGCGAAGCGGGAGAGTTTCCGTACGAGCAGTACTTC. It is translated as CASSEAGEFPYEQYF.

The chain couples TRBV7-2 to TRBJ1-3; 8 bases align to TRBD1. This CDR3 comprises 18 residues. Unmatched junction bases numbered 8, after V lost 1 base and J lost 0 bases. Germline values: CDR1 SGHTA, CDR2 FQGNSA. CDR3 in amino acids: CASSLGVGDRNSGNTIYF. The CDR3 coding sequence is TGTGCCAGCAGCTTAGGGGTAGGGGACAGGAACTCTGGAAACACCATATATTTT.

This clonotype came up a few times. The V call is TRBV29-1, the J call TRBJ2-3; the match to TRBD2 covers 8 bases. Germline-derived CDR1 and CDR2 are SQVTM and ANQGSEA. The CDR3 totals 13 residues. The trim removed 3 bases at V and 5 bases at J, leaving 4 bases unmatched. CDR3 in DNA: TGCAGCGTTGATTCAGCGGGAGAAGATACGCAGTATTTT. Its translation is CSVDSAGEDTQYF.

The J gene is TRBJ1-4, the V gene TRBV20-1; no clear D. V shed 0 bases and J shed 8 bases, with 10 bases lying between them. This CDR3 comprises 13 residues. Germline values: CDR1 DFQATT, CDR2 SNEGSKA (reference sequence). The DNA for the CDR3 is TGCAGTGCTAGAGATATCATCCGGGAAAAACTGTTTTTT. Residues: CSARDIIREKLFF.

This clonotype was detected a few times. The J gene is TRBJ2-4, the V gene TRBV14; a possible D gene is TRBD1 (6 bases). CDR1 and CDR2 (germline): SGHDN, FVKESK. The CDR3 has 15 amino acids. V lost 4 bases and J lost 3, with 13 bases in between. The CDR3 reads CASSPRQGFKNIQYF. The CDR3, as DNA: TGTGCCAGCAGCCCTCGCCAGGGGTTCAAAAACATTCAGTACTTC.

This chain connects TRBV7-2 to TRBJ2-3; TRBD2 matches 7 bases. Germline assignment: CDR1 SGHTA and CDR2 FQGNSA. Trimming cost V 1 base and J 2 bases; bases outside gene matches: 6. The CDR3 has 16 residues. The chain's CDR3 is CASSLGASGYTDTQYF. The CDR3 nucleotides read TGTGCCAGCAGCTTAGGGGCTAGCGGTTACACAGATACGCAGTATTTT.

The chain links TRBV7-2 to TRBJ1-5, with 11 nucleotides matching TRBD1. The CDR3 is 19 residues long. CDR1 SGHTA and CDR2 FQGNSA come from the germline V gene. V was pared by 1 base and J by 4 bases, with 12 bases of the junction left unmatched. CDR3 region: CASSLVGGQGAPQNQPQHF. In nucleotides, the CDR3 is TGTGCCAGCAGCTTAGTGGGTGGACAGGGGGCCCCCCAAAATCAGCCCCAGCATTTT.

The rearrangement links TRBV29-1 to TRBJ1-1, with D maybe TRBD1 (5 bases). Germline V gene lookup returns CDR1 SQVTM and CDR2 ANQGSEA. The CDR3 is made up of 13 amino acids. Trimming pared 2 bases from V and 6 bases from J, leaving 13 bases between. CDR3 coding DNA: TGCAGCGTTGAACGGGGCGCGGGCGCTGAAGCTTTCTTT. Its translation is CSVERGAGAEAFF.

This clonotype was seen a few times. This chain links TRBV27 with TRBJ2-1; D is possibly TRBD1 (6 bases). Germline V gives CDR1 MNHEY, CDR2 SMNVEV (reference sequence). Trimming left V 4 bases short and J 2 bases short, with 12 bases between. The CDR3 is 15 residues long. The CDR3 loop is CASSSGAAPYNEQFF. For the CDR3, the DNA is TGTGCCAGCAGTTCAGGGGCAGCGCCCTACAATGAGCAGTTCTTC.

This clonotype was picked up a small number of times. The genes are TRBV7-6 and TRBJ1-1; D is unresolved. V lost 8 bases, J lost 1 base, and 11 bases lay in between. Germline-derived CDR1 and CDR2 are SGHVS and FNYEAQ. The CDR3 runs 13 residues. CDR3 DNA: TGTGCCAGCGCCCGGCAGCCGAACACTGAAGCTTTCTTT. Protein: CASARQPNTEAFF.

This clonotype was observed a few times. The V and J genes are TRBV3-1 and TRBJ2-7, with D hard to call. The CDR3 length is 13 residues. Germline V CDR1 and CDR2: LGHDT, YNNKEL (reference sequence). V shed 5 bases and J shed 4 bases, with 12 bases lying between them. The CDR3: CASSTLSHYEQYF. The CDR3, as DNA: TGTGCCAGCAGCACTCTTTCCCATTACGAGCAGTACTTC.

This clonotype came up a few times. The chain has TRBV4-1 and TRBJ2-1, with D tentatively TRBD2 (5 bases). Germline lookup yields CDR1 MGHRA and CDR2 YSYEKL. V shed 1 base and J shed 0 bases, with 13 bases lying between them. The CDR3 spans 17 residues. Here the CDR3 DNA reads TGCGCCAGCAGCCAAGGGGCTAGCCCTCTCTCCTACAATGAGCAGTTCTTC. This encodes CASSQGASPLSYNEQFF.

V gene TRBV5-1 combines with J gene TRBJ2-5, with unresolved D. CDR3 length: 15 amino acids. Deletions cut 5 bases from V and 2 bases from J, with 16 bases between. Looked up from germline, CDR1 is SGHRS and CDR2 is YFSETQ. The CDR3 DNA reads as TGCGCCAGCAGAATCGCCACACGCCGGCAAGAGACCCAGTACTTC. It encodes CASRIATRRQETQYF. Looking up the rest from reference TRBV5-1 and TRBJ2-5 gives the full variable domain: KAGVTQTPRYLIKTRGQQVTLSCSPISGHRSVSWYQQTPGQGLQFLFEYFSETQRNKGNFPGRFSGRQFSNSRSEMNVSTLELGDSALYLCASRIATRRQETQYFGPGTRLLVL.

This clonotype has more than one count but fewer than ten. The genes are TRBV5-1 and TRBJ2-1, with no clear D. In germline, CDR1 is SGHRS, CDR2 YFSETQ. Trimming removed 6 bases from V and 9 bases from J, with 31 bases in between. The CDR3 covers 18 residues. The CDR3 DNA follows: TGCGCCAGCAACATTAACCGATCCCCCCCCCCCCCTTTGGGTGAGCAGTTCTTC. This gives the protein CASNINRSPPPPLGEQFF. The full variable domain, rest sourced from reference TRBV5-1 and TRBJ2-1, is KAGVTQTPRYLIKTRGQQVTLSCSPISGHRSVSWYQQTPGQGLQFLFEYFSETQRNKGNFPGRFSGRQFSNSRSEMNVSTLELGDSALYLCASNINRSPPPPLGEQFFGPGTRLTVL.

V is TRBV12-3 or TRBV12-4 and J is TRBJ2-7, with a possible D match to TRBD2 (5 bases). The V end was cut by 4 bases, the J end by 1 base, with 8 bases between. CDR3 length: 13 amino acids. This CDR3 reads CASSSPGSYEQYF. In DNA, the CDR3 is TGTGCCAGCAGTTCTCCGGGGTCCTACGAGCAGTACTTC.

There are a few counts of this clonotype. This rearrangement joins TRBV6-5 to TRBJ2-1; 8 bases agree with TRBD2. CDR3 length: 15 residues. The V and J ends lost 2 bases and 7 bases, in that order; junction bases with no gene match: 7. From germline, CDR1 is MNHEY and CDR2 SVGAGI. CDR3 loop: CASSYGGGRWNEQFF. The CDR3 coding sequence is TGTGCCAGCAGTTACGGCGGGGGGAGGTGGAATGAGCAGTTCTTC.

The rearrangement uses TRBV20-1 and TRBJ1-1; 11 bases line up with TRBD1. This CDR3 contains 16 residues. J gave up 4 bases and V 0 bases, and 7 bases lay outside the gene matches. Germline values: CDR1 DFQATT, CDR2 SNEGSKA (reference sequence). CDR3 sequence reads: CSARDLRTGGITEAFF. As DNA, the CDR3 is TGCAGTGCTAGAGATCTTAGGACAGGGGGCATCACTGAAGCTTTCTTT.

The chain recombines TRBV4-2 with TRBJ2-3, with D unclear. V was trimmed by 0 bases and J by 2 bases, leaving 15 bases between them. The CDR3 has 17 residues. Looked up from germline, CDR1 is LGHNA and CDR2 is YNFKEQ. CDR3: CASSQDGRGAFTDTQYF. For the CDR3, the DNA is TGTGCCAGCAGCCAAGATGGTCGCGGAGCCTTCACAGATACGCAGTATTTT.

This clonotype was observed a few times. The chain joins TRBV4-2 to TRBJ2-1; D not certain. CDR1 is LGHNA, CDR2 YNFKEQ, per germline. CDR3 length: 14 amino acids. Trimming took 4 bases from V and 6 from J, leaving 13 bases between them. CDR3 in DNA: TGTGCCAGCAGCCCGCCTACGGGTACCAATGAGCAGTTCTTC. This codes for CASSPPTGTNEQFF.

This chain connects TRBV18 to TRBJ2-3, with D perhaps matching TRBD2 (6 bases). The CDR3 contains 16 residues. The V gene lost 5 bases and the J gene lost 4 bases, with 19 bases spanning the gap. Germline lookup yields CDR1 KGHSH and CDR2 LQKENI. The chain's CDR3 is CASSTLAAGLSDTQYF. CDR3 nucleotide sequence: TGTGCCAGCTCAACACTCGCTGCGGGGCTGTCAGATACGCAGTATTTT.

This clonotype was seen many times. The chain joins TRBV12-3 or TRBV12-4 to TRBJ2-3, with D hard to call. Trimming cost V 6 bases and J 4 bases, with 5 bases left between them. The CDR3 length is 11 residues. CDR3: CASSFSDTQYF. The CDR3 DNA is TGTGCCAGCAGCTTCTCAGATACGCAGTATTTT.

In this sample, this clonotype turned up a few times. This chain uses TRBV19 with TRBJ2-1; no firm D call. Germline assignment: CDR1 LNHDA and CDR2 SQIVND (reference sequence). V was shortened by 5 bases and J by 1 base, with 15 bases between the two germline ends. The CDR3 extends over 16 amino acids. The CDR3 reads CASSPRSSLSYNEQFF. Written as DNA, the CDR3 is TGTGCCAGTAGTCCCCGTAGTAGCCTATCCTACAATGAGCAGTTCTTC.